Shown below are 29 T cell receptor beta chains from a single sample sequenced in a study of identical twins. TCRdb independently ran MiXCR on the 5' RACE reads; one entry per CDR3 protein. The table has more than 650,000 distinct CDR3 sequences, 5.5% to 6.5% seen once. Material: naive T cells sorted from blood. Receptor source: a man aged 18-30 years in good health.

The genes are TRBV5-1 and TRBJ2-3; TRBD2 aligns across 14 bases. The germline CDR1 and CDR2 sequences are SGHRS and YFSETQ. CDR3 size: 20 residues. The ends lost 2 bases at V and 4 bases at J; junction bases unmatched: 15. CDR3 region: CASSFRPPPPGLAGADTQYF. The CDR3 DNA reads TGCGCCAGCAGCTTCCGTCCCCCACCGCCGGGACTAGCGGGAGCAGATACGCAGTATTTT.

This clonotype was seen only a few times. This chain connects TRBV7-2 to TRBJ2-1; D gene ambiguous. CDR3 size: 13 residues. V was shortened by 5 bases and J by 2 bases, with 7 bases between the two germline ends. In germline, CDR1 is SGHTA, CDR2 FQGNSA. Here the CDR3 reads CASSADTYNEQFF. CDR3 DNA sequence: TGTGCCAGCAGCGCAGACACCTACAATGAGCAGTTCTTC.

This clonotype was seen many times. The J gene is TRBJ2-1, the V gene TRBV24-1, with TRBD2 matching 13 bases. The germline gives CDR1 KGHDR, CDR2 SFDVKD. Trimming cost V 4 bases and J 8 bases; bases outside gene matches: 10. The CDR3 runs to 17 residues. The CDR3 spells CATSDSGTSGVGDEQFF. The CDR3 DNA follows: TGTGCCACCAGTGACTCGGGGACTAGCGGGGTCGGGGATGAGCAGTTCTTC.

This clonotype came up many times. The V gene is TRBV12-3 or TRBV12-4, the J gene TRBJ1-1; TRBD1 aligns across 8 bases. The V segment lost 6 bases and the J segment 5 bases; nucleotides outside the gene matches: 2. The length of the CDR3 is 12 residues. For the CDR3, the DNA is TGTGCCAGCAGCCGGACAGGGACTGAAGCTTTCTTT. It codes for CASSRTGTEAFF.

The rearrangement links TRBV12-5 to TRBJ1-1, with a weak D call TRBD1 (6 bases). Looked up from germline, CDR1 is LGHNT and CDR2 is FRNRAP. V gave up 7 bases and J gave up 4 bases, with 25 bases separating them. The CDR3 loop spans 17 amino acids. This CDR3 reads CASVARDKKAPVTEAFF. CDR3 sequence (DNA): TGTGCTAGTGTGGCAAGGGACAAGAAGGCCCCGGTCACTGAAGCTTTCTTT.

The rearrangement uses TRBV14 and TRBJ1-2, with unresolved D. V lost 0 bases, J lost 0 bases, and 14 bases lay in between. The CDR3 runs to 17 residues. In germline, CDR1 is SGHDN, CDR2 FVKESK. This chain's CDR3 is CASSQESGTISNYGYTF. The CDR3 nucleotides are TGTGCCAGCAGCCAAGAAAGCGGCACGATTTCTAACTATGGCTACACCTTC.

Here the CDR3 reads CSARGSPGTGAYGYTF. In DNA form, the CDR3 reads TGCAGTGCTAGAGGGAGCCCCGGGACAGGGGCCTATGGCTACACCTTC. The chain uses TRBV20-1 and TRBJ1-2, with 10 positions matching TRBD1. This CDR3 contains 16 residues. The V segment lost 1 base and the J segment 4 bases; nucleotides outside the gene matches: 9. The V gene's germline CDR1 is DFQATT and CDR2 SNEGSKA (reference sequence).

This clonotype has more than one count but fewer than ten. The chain is built from TRBV12-3 or TRBV12-4 and TRBJ2-5; 8 positions match TRBD2. The junction had 7 bases not matched to a gene; V was cut back by 5 bases and J by 2 bases. This CDR3 contains 15 residues. As DNA, the CDR3 is TGTGCCAGCAGTCTTTTCGGGGGGGAACAAGAGACCCAGTACTTC. Amino acids: CASSLFGGEQETQYF.

This clonotype occurred many times. The chain combines TRBV4-1 with TRBJ2-5; D is ambiguous. Trimming stripped 1 base from V and 2 bases from J, with 14 bases between. This CDR3 has 16 amino acids. Germline V lookup: CDR1 MGHRA, CDR2 YSYEKL. CDR3 loop: CASSQALRGGQETQYF. CDR3 sequence (DNA): TGCGCCAGCAGCCAAGCCTTAAGAGGTGGGCAAGAGACCCAGTACTTC.

This clonotype has ten or more counts. The V call is TRBV5-6, the J call TRBJ2-7, with D perhaps matching TRBD1 (5 bases). The germline V and J ends were trimmed by 4 bases and 7 bases, with 12 bases remaining between them. CDR1 is SGHDT, CDR2 YYEEEE, per germline. This CDR3 has 12 residues. CDR3 amino acids: CASSPIRGEQYV. CDR3 in DNA: TGTGCCAGCAGCCCAATAAGGGGTGAGCAGTACGTC.

This clonotype was recorded at least ten times. V gene TRBV29-1 combines with J gene TRBJ2-1; no clear D. Looked up from germline, CDR1 is SQVTM and CDR2 is ANQGSEA. The CDR3 length is 16 residues. Between the trimmed V and J ends, which lost 6 bases and 4 bases, there was a span of 22 bases. CDR3 coding DNA: TGCAGCGTGGATATCCTTGGCGGTTCATATTACAATGAGCAGTTCTTC. It encodes CSVDILGGSYYNEQFF.

The chain carries TRBV29-1 and TRBJ1-1; possibly TRBD1 for D (5 bases). The CDR3 runs to 12 residues. In germline, CDR1 is SQVTM, CDR2 ANQGSEA. Trimming left V 6 bases short and J 6 bases short, with 14 bases between. The CDR3 here is CSVRLQGAEAFF. The CDR3 DNA is TGCAGCGTCCGACTCCAGGGCGCTGAAGCTTTCTTT.

This clonotype occurred a few times. The chain joins TRBV4-2 to TRBJ1-2, with TRBD1 identical over 10 bases. V trimming: 0 bases; J trimming: 1 base; junction bases outside the gene matches: 5. The CDR3 is made up of 17 amino acids. Germline CDR1 reads LGHNA; CDR2 reads YNFKEQ. The CDR3 region is CASSQEGQGLNNYGYTF. The CDR3 bases are TGTGCCAGCAGCCAAGAGGGACAGGGGCTAAATAACTATGGCTACACCTTC.

This clonotype was detected many times. J is TRBJ2-3 and V is TRBV10-3; 7 bases align to TRBD1. Losses at the gene ends were 6 bases for V and 0 bases for J; bases not matched to a gene: 6. The germline gives CDR1 ENHRY, CDR2 SYGVKD. This CDR3 is 15 amino acids long. CDR3 residues: CAIRNTGVSTDTQYF. As DNA, the CDR3 is TGTGCCATCAGAAATACAGGGGTTAGCACAGATACGCAGTATTTT.

This clonotype turned up a few times. The chain recombines TRBV20-1 with TRBJ2-3; TRBD2 matches 7 bases. Per germline, CDR1 DFQATT and CDR2 SNEGSKA (reference sequence). This CDR3 spans 14 amino acids. Trimming took 3 bases from V and 2 from J; bases not matched to a gene: 5. The chain's CDR3 is CSASGGLITDTQYF. CDR3 DNA: TGCAGTGCTAGCGGGGGACTAATCACAGATACGCAGTATTTT.

This clonotype was seen ten or more times. The chain links TRBV10-3 to TRBJ2-5; 8 nucleotides match TRBD2. V trimming: 6 bases; J trimming: 3 bases; junction bases outside the gene matches: 3. Germline V CDR1 and CDR2: ENHRY, SYGVKD. The CDR3 contains 13 residues. CDR3 nucleotides: TGTGCCATCAGCCCCGGGGGGGAAGAGACCCAGTACTTC. Amino acid sequence: CAISPGGEETQYF.

In this sample, this clonotype turned up a few times. The J gene is TRBJ2-3, the V gene TRBV5-6; tentatively, D is TRBD1 (6 bases). The CDR3 length is 14 residues. Germline loops: CDR1 SGHDT, CDR2 YYEEEE. V gave up 3 bases and J gave up 2 bases, with 10 bases separating them. In DNA, the CDR3 is TGTGCCAGCAGCTCTGACAGGTTCACAGATACGCAGTATTTT. Amino acids: CASSSDRFTDTQYF.

This clonotype occurred many times. The chain employs TRBV6-2 or TRBV6-3 and TRBJ2-1, with D tentatively TRBD1 (5 bases). CDR3 size: 13 residues. Trimming removed 6 bases at V and 3 bases at J, with 9 bases between. Germline-derived CDR1 and CDR2 are MNHEY and SVGEGT. Here the CDR3 reads CASSKTVYNEQFF. The DNA of the CDR3 is TGTGCCAGCAGCAAGACAGTCTACAATGAGCAGTTCTTC.

The chain carries TRBV20-1 and TRBJ2-4, with D uncertain. Trimming pared 0 bases from V and 8 bases from J, leaving 8 bases between. In germline, CDR1 is DFQATT, CDR2 SNEGSKA (reference sequence). The CDR3 runs 12 residues. CDR3 loop: CSARDNLYIQYF. In nucleotides, the CDR3 is TGCAGTGCTAGAGATAATTTGTACATTCAGTACTTC.

This clonotype was counted between two and nine times. The chain joins TRBV12-3 or TRBV12-4 to TRBJ2-3; no reliable D call. This CDR3 has 14 residues. The V gene lost 7 bases and the J gene lost 2 bases, with 13 bases spanning the gap. The CDR3: CASNVLSHTDTQYF. CDR3 nucleotide sequence: TGTGCCAGCAATGTGCTCAGCCACACAGATACGCAGTATTTT.

This clonotype was observed at least ten times. The V and J genes are TRBV29-1 and TRBJ1-5; TRBD1 matches 7 bases. The V gene's germline CDR1 is SQVTM and CDR2 ANQGSEA. V dropped 7 bases and J dropped 1; count of bases not matched to a gene: 4. The length of the CDR3 is 13 residues. The CDR3 reads CSDSTGSNQPQHF. In DNA form, the CDR3 reads TGCAGCGACTCGACAGGGAGCAATCAGCCCCAGCATTTT.

This clonotype is a singleton in its sample. The chain recombines TRBV19 with TRBJ2-4, with 7 bases matching TRBD2. The junction had 16 bases not matched to a gene; V was cut back by 10 bases and J by 4 bases. Germline V CDR1 and CDR2: LNHDA, SQIVND (reference sequence). This CDR3 contains 16 residues. The CDR3 DNA follows: TGTGCCACCAACCCCTCGGCCCGGACTAGAAAAAACATTCAGTACTTC. Residues: CATNPSARTRKNIQYF.

This clonotype was picked up a small number of times. The chain links TRBV18 to TRBJ1-1; the match to TRBD1 covers 7 bases. J lost 0 bases, V lost 1 base, and 2 bases had no gene match. Germline CDR1 KGHSH, CDR2 LQKENI. CDR3 length: 15 amino acids. The chain's CDR3 is CASSPLGTVNTEAFF. CDR3 nucleotides: TGTGCCAGCTCACCACTCGGGACAGTGAACACTGAAGCTTTCTTT.

This rearrangement joins TRBV21-1 to TRBJ2-4; the table gives TRBD1 as D, unverified against the DNA. TRBV21-1 is a documented pseudogene. The CDR3 has 15 residues. The CDR3 spells CASSTVRIAKNIQYF. The CDR3 DNA reads TGTGCCAGCAGCACTGTCCGGATAGCCAAAAACATTCAGTACTTC.

The table lists this clonotype with a few counts. The V and J genes are TRBV5-6 and TRBJ2-7; 16 bases are a match to TRBD2. CDR1 and CDR2 from the germline V gene are SGHDT and YYEEEE. The length of the CDR3 is 17 residues. After removal of 4 bases from V and 2 bases from J, the junction contained 6 bases not matched to a gene. Here the CDR3 DNA reads TGTGCCAGCAGCCTGGGACTAGCGGGAGGGAACACCTACGAGCAGTACGTC. This encodes CASSLGLAGGNTYEQYV.

This clonotype was detected ten times or more. The rearrangement joins TRBV12-3 or TRBV12-4 to TRBJ1-2, with 10 bases lining up with TRBD1. V gave up 5 bases and J gave up 7 bases; unmatched junction bases: 4. CDR3 length equals 13 residues. In DNA form, the CDR3 reads TGTGCCAGCAGTGGGGACAGGGGTCTTGGCTACACCTTC. Translation gives CASSGDRGLGYTF.

The chain joins TRBV18 to TRBJ2-7; 7 bases map to TRBD1. Germline values: CDR1 KGHSH, CDR2 LQKENI. V gave up 3 bases and J gave up 5 bases; unmatched junction bases: 7. This CDR3 spans 14 amino acids. CDR3 region: CASSPTTGANEQYV. DNA for the CDR3: TGTGCCAGCTCACCTACCACAGGGGCCAACGAGCAGTACGTC.

This clonotype was seen repeatedly, ten times or more. The rearrangement links TRBV12-3 or TRBV12-4 to TRBJ2-1; a possible D gene is TRBD2 (6 bases). The CDR3 totals 13 residues. The V gene lost 6 bases and the J gene lost 5 bases, with 11 bases spanning the gap. The CDR3 sequence: CASRKGRNNEQFF. The CDR3 DNA reads TGTGCCAGCAGGAAAGGGAGGAACAATGAGCAGTTCTTC.

V and J are TRBV30 and TRBJ1-5; D not certain. Per germline, CDR1 GTSNPN and CDR2 SVGIG (reference sequence). V was trimmed by 1 base and J by 5 bases, leaving 9 bases between them. The CDR3 totals 13 residues. This CDR3 reads CAWSGVSDQPQHF. For the CDR3, the DNA is TGTGCCTGGAGTGGAGTATCGGATCAGCCCCAGCATTTT.